This TCR beta chain emerged from a study of blood T cell repertoires in COVID-19. Study context: Material from acute and convalescent COVID-19 was sourced from the United States, Italy and Spain. The cDNA or gDNA used as material had been derived from T cells, B-cell-depleted T cells, or PBMCs.

Germline CDR1 and CDR2: MNHEY and SVGAGI. This CDR3 has 15 amino acids. V lost 5 bases and J lost 0, with 10 bases in between. In the source study's methods: Reference gene primer amplification in the assay estimated nucleated cell counts. Assay used: immunoSEQ multiplex PCR; TCRdb lists only in-frame clones, some missing. The V and J calls and clone size come from that table; D and trimming were worked out from the DNA. The sample has some 240,000 clones, more than 75% seen once; the top ten hold under 15%. The chain couples TRBV6-5 to TRBJ2-2; perhaps TRBD1 as D (6 bases). The sample comprised peripheral blood. The sequence came from a woman aged 55-69 years with active or convalescent COVID-19. As DNA, the CDR3 is TGTGCCAGCAGTCCGGGACACTCGAACACCGGGGAGCTGTTTTTT. It is translated as CASSPGHSNTGELFF.